A selection of T cell receptor beta chains follows, all from one sample in a study of beta chain features in type 1 diabetes. TCRdb's table, derived via immunoSEQ multiplex PCR, lists solely in-frame clones and lacks some. The sample holds about 140,000 clones, around a tenth seen once. The sequenced sample was central memory CD4+ T cells from blood. These receptors came from a woman aged 40 to 55 in good health. The CDR3 runs from the conserved cysteine through the conserved F or W. The D gene is left open where the match is weak. For some rows the clone size is stated as once, few or many, or as a class when expanded; others skip it.

V,D,J,size,DNA,CDR3
TRBV6-6,.,TRBJ1-2,.,TGTGCCAGCAGCCCGGACAGTGGAGGCTACACCTTC,CASSPDSGGYTF
TRBV11-2,TRBD1,TRBJ2-7,few,TGTGCCAGCAGCTATCACAGGGGGCCCTCCTACGAGCAGTACTTC,CASSYHRGPSYEQYF
TRBV5-1,.,TRBJ2-2,.,TGCGCCAGCAGCTTGGACTCCGGGGAGCTGTTTTTT,CASSLDSGELFF
TRBV6-5,TRBD1,TRBJ2-1,few,TGTGCCAGCAGGCCGACAGGGGGATCCTACAATGAGCAGTTCTTC,CASRPTGGSYNEQFF
TRBV18,TRBD1,TRBJ1-5,few,TGTGCCAGCTCACAGCTCCCGGGACAGGGGGCTTCAGATCAGCCCCAGCATTTT,CASSQLPGQGASDQPQHF
TRBV7-2,TRBD1,TRBJ1-1,.,TGTGCCAGCAGCCTCAGGACAGGGACTAACACTGAAGCTTTCTTT,CASSLRTGTNTEAFF
TRBV6-1,.,TRBJ1-2,.,TGTGCCAGCAGTGCGGACACTTTTTGGGGCTACACCTTC,CASSADTFWGYTF
TRBV4-1,.,TRBJ1-4,.,TGCGCCAGCAGCCTCCCCGGGGGGCTTAATGAAAAACTGTTTTTT,CASSLPGGLNEKLFF
TRBV6-1,.,TRBJ1-1,many,TGTGCCAGCAGTGTTTTGGGCGGAGGAGCAACTGAAGCTTTCTTT,CASSVLGGGATEAFF
TRBV19,.,TRBJ1-5,few,TGTGCCAGTAGTATAGAGCCGTGGCGGGGGCAGCCCCAGCATTTT,CASSIEPWRGQPQHF
TRBV5-1,.,TRBJ2-5,few,TGCGCCAGCAGCTTGAGTTCTAGCTTTGGCGGAGAGACCCAGTACTTC,CASSLSSSFGGETQYF
TRBV2,.,TRBJ1-5,.,TGTGCCAGCAGTGGGGGGGACGGGAATCAGCCCCAGCATTTT,CASSGGDGNQPQHF
TRBV5-1,TRBD2,TRBJ2-3,few,TGCGCCAGCAGCTCTTCCGGGACTAGCGTGTTAGATACGCAGTATTTT,CASSSSGTSVLDTQYF
TRBV9,.,TRBJ2-1,few,TGTGCCAGCAGGCGGGGCAGCTCCTACAATGAGCAGTTCTTC,CASRRGSSYNEQFF
TRBV6-1,.,TRBJ2-1,few,TGTGCCAGCAGTGAACGAGGCGATCAGCAGTTCTTC,CASSERGDQQFF
TRBV18,.,TRBJ1-3,few,TGTGCCAGCTCACCACAACCTACAGGGTTTCTTGGAAACACCATATATTTT,CASSPQPTGFLGNTIYF
TRBV7-2,TRBD1,TRBJ2-6,many,TGTGCCAGCAGCCCCGGGACAGGGGCCGGGGCCAACGTCCTGACTTTC,CASSPGTGAGANVLTF
TRBV6-6,TRBD1,TRBJ1-2,.,TGTGCCAGCAGCGACGACAGGGCTGTTGGCTATGGCTACACCTTC,CASSDDRAVGYGYTF